Presented here are 18 T cell receptor beta chains from one specimen sequenced in a study of tumor-infiltrating lymphocytes in primary liver carcinoma. Germline DNA was also extracted, and blood RNA derived from unsorted whole blood. A constant-region primer primed TCR beta cDNA synthesis from 500 to 550 ng of total RNA. Investigators got TCR beta libraries out of three nested multiplex PCR rounds, done with slightly modified ARM-PCR. Running about 11 cycles apiece, the first two PCR rounds relied on TRBV1-TRBV30 forward primers together with a C-beta reverse primer. One entry per CDR3 protein, called by TCRdb with MiXCR from the multiplex PCR reads. The sample comprises fewer than 400,000 distinct CDR3 sequences, about 62% of which are singletons, and 9% rests with the top ten. What was sequenced was peripheral blood. The receptors were sampled from a man aged 40-49 years with primary liver carcinoma and hepatitis B virus infection.

Notes on this clonotype: This may stem from a read error, because a much larger clone lies one nucleotide away. The chain links TRBV25-1 to TRBJ1-4; no clear D. Germline V gives CDR1 MGHDK, CDR2 SYGVNS. The CDR3 runs 15 residues. The CDR3 DNA follows: TGTGCCAGCAGTGATCCCGGTGCCTATAATGAAAAACTGCTTTTT. Its translation is CASSDPGAYNEKLLF.

The J gene is TRBJ2-5, the V gene TRBV7-8, with D tentatively TRBD2 (6 bases). Germline V gene lookup returns CDR1 SGHVS and CDR2 FQNEAQ. The CDR3 sequence is 16 residues long. Trimming left V 2 bases short and J 4 bases short, with 17 bases between. The CDR3, as DNA: TGTGCCAGCAGCTTATCGGTGGCGGGATCACTAGAGACCCAGTACTTC. This gives the protein CASSLSVAGSLETQYF.

Remarks on this clonotype: The conserved phenylalanine or tryptophan normally closing the CDR3 is absent here, so this likely arose from a read error. CDR3 region: CTSSQDGQGNNEQFL. The CDR3 nucleotides are TGTACCAGCAGCCAAGATGGACAGGGGAACAATGAGCAGTTCTTA. This chain links TRBV4-2 with TRBJ2-1, with 9 bases lining up with TRBD1. The CDR3 contains 15 residues. CDR1 and CDR2 (germline): LGHNA, YNFKEQ.

This chain uses TRBV30 with TRBJ2-7; maybe TRBD1 (5 bases). CDR1 is GTSNPN, CDR2 SVGIG, per germline (reference sequence). Trimming removed 0 bases at V and 4 bases at J, with 7 bases between. The CDR3 sequence is 12 residues long. CDR3 amino acids: CAWSVHRYEQYF. In nucleotides, the CDR3 is TGTGCCTGGAGTGTTCACAGGTACGAGCAGTACTTC.

This clonotype was counted a single time. The junction does not match germline at one end; this may be a read error. The rearrangement joins TRBV28 to TRBJ2-7; tentatively, D is TRBD2 (6 bases). Germline V gives CDR1 MDHEN, CDR2 SYDVKM. This CDR3 contains 15 residues. Here the CDR3 DNA reads TGTGCCAGCAGTCCGTCCGGGAGTCAGCAGTACGGGCAGTACTTC. Its protein is CASSPSGSQQYGQYF.

This clonotype was observed a single time. One end of the junction fails to match germline, which may point to a read error. V is TRBV11-2 and J is TRBJ2-1; 13 bases are a match to TRBD2. The CDR3 is 14 amino acids. Per the germline V gene, CDR1 is SGHAT and CDR2 is FQNNGV. The DNA for the CDR3 is TGCGCCAGGAGCTCACTAGCGGGAGGGCTCAGGCAGTTCTTC. This sequence encodes CARSSLAGGLRQFF.

Turning to this clonotype: A much larger clonotype is one base distant, so this may be a read error. The chain combines TRBV6-2 or TRBV6-3 with TRBJ2-3; 8 bases line up with TRBD2. Germline loops: CDR1 MNHEY, CDR2 SVGEGT. The CDR3 runs to 16 residues. The CDR3 sequence: CASSYPIAGSIDTQYF. The CDR3 bases are TGTGCCAGCAGTTACCCCATAGCGGGGAGCATAGATACGCAGTATTTT.

Details on this clonotype: A much bigger clone sits one base away, suggesting this may be a read error. Lacking the conserved final phenylalanine or tryptophan, this CDR3 likely reflects a read error. CDR3 sequence reads: CASITTDGRVVGTGELFY. CDR3 DNA sequence: TGTGCCAGCATCACGACTGACGGGAGGGTGGTAGGCACCGGGGAGCTGTTTTAT. V usage is TRBV12-3 or TRBV12-4 and J usage is TRBJ2-2, with TRBD2 matching over 8 bases. V lost 7 bases, J lost 4 bases, and 17 bases stayed unmatched. CDR3 length equals 18 residues.

This clonotype came up once. It may be a read error: a sequence one base away is much more abundant. The chain has TRBV4-1 and TRBJ1-2, with D unclear. The germline gives CDR1 MGHRA, CDR2 YSYEKL. The CDR3 contains 16 residues. V was shortened by 4 bases and J by 2 bases, with 17 bases between the two germline ends. The DNA for the CDR3 is TGCGCCAGCAGCCCCCTGGAGGGTATAAAGAACTATGGCTACACCTTC. This codes for CASSPLEGIKNYGYTF.

Remarks on this clonotype: The junction and the germline gene differ at one end; a read error may be behind it. The CDR3 reads CANSLEQGRAGELFF. CDR3 DNA: TGTGCCAACAGCTTAGAACAGGGAAGGGCTGGGGAGCTGTTTTTT. The V gene is TRBV11-2, the J gene TRBJ2-2; a possible D gene is TRBD1 (6 bases). Per germline, CDR1 SGHAT and CDR2 FQNNGV. The CDR3 loop spans 15 amino acids. The whole variable domain, filled in from reference TRBV11-2 and TRBJ2-2, reads EAGVAQSPRYKIIEKRQSVAFWCNPISGHATLYWYQQILGQGPKLLIQFQNNGVVDDSQLPKDRFSAERLKGVDSTLKIQPAKLEDSAVYLCANSLEQGRAGELFFGEGSRLTVL.

This clonotype has a single count. Being one base from a much bigger clone, this may be a read error. The J gene is TRBJ2-7, the V gene TRBV4-2, with 7 bases lining up with TRBD2. This CDR3 spans 13 amino acids. Germline V CDR1 and CDR2: LGHNA, YNFKEQ. The CDR3 is CASSRDRPGTTLF. CDR3 sequence (DNA): TGTGCCAGCAGCCGAGATAGGCCCGGGACTACACTTTTC.

The chain links TRBV5-1 to TRBJ2-2, with 11 bases matching TRBD2. After removal of 2 bases from V and 2 bases from J, the junction contained 2 bases not matched to a gene. The CDR3 has 16 amino acids. The V gene's germline CDR1 is SGHRS and CDR2 YFSETQ. The CDR3, as DNA: TGCGCCAGCAGCTTAACTAGCGGGAGAAACACCGGGGAGCTGTTTTTT. Protein sequence: CASSLTSGRNTGELFF.

On this clonotype: One base away lies a much larger clone, so this may be a sequencing read error. V is TRBV5-4 and J is TRBJ2-1; 16 bases are a match to TRBD2. Germline V gene data show CDR1 as SGHNT and CDR2 as YYREEE (reference sequence). Unmatched junction bases numbered 5, after V lost 1 base and J lost 4 bases. The CDR3 length is 18 residues. CDR3 DNA sequence: TGTGCCAGCAGCTTGAGGGGACTAGCGGGAGGGGGATACAATGAGCAGTTCTTC. It specifies CASSLRGLAGGGYNEQFF.

The CDR3 bases are TGTGCCAGCAGAAGCACGGGACAGGGATCCCACAATGAGCAGTTCTTC. It translates to CASRSTGQGSHNEQFF. V gene TRBV7-8 combines with J gene TRBJ2-1, with 9 bases lining up with TRBD1. The V gene's germline CDR1 is SGHVS and CDR2 FQNEAQ. The length of the CDR3 is 16 residues. Trimming took 6 bases from V and 5 from J; bases not matched to a gene: 11.

To note about this clonotype: It may be a read error: a sequence one base away is much more abundant. The chain recombines TRBV6-1 with TRBJ2-2, with D perhaps matching TRBD1 (6 bases). V lost 7 bases to trimming and J lost 7 bases, with 10 bases between them. The CDR3 extends over 12 amino acids. Germline values: CDR1 MNHNS, CDR2 SASEGT. CDR3 sequence (DNA): TGTGCCAGCAATGGACAGATCGGGGAGCTGTTTTTT. Translating it yields CASNGQIGELFF.

Points on this clonotype: A much more abundant neighbour one base away suggests this may be a read error. V gene TRBV6-1 combines with J gene TRBJ2-4, with 10 bases fitting TRBD2. From germline, CDR1 is MNHNS and CDR2 SASEGT. With V trimmed by 4 bases and J by 6 bases, 15 bases remained unmatched. This CDR3 has 18 residues. CDR3: CASSANFPSGSFGNIQYF. The CDR3, as DNA: TGTGCCAGCAGTGCCAACTTCCCTAGCGGGAGTTTTGGAAACATTCAGTACTTC.

This clonotype was observed many times. The rearrangement links TRBV6-6 to TRBJ2-5; TRBD1 might be the D (5 bases). The CDR3 totals 14 residues. Trimming cost V 0 bases and J 5 bases, with 10 bases left between them. Per the germline V gene, CDR1 is MNHNY and CDR2 is SVGAGI (reference sequence). The CDR3 spells CASSYSQGQETQYF. The CDR3 bases are TGTGCCAGCAGTTACTCGCAGGGCCAGGAGACCCAGTACTTC.

The chain links TRBV6-1 to TRBJ2-2; D is perhaps TRBD2 (5 bases). CDR3 length equals 14 residues. In germline, CDR1 is MNHNS, CDR2 SASEGT. CDR3 residues: CISRWTDYTGELFF. The CDR3 coding sequence is TGTATCAGCAGATGGACTGACTACACCGGGGAGCTGTTTTTT.